Listed below are T cell receptor beta chains from one sample, sequenced in a study of blood T cell repertoires in COVID-19. Profiling relied on immunoSEQ multiplex PCR, and the TCRdb table lists in-frame clones only, not all of them. The sample has 100,000 to 150,000 clones, roughly 84% seen once. Sequencing used peripheral blood. The receptor set was obtained from a woman over 75 with acute or convalescent COVID-19. The CDR3 runs from the conserved cysteine through the conserved F or W. D genes are given only for firm matches. Where a row states a size, it is once, few, many or the class of an expanded clone; other rows omit it.

j_gene	abundance	len	v_gene	d_gene	CDR3aa	CDR3nt
TRBJ1-2	-	13	TRBV3-1/TRBV3-2	-	CASSQDIAAGYTF	TGTGCCAGCAGCCAAGATATCGCGGCCGGCTACACCTTC
TRBJ1-1	-	16	TRBV15	TRBD1	CATSRDRDRGDTEAFF	TGTGCCACCAGCAGAGATCGGGACAGGGGTGACACTGAAGCTTTCTTT
TRBJ2-3	-	14	TRBV5-1	-	CASSLQGWTDTQYF	TGCGCCAGCAGCTTACAGGGATGGACAGATACGCAGTATTTT
TRBJ1-4	-	15	TRBV12-5	-	CASGLGSGQSEKLFF	TGTGCTAGTGGTTTGGGGTCAGGGCAAAGCGAAAAACTGTTTTTT
TRBJ2-3	once	16	TRBV5-1	TRBD2	CASSLEGRGGSDTQYF	TGCGCCAGCAGCTTGGAGGGGCGGGGGGGCTCAGATACGCAGTATTTT
TRBJ1-2	once	12	TRBV3-1/TRBV3-2	-	CASSPQGSGYTF	TGTGCCAGCAGCCCACAGGGTTCTGGCTACACCTTC
TRBJ1-2	-	15	TRBV9	TRBD1	CASSVRDRQYYGYTF	TGTGCCAGCAGCGTCCGGGACAGACAGTACTATGGCTACACCTTC
TRBJ1-3	few	16	TRBV6-5	-	CASSSRQGGWRNTIYF	TGTGCCAGCAGTTCACGCCAGGGTGGTTGGAGAAACACCATATATTTT
TRBJ2-1	-	13	TRBV5-1	-	CASSLELVNEQFF	TGCGCCAGCAGCTTGGAGCTGGTCAATGAGCAGTTCTTC
TRBJ1-5	-	14	TRBV6-1	-	CASSESGFRQPQHF	TGTGCCAGCAGTGAATCCGGGTTTCGTCAGCCCCAGCATTTT
TRBJ1-5	-	16	TRBV13	-	CASSYGPDNSNQPQHF	TGTGCCAGCAGCTACGGCCCAGACAATAGCAATCAGCCCCAGCATTTT
TRBJ2-3	-	14	TRBV7-3	-	CASSLTGLTDTQYF	TGTGCCAGCAGCTTAACGGGCCTCACAGATACGCAGTATTTT
TRBJ2-3	-	14	TRBV5-1	TRBD1	CASSPDRGGDTQYF	TGCGCCAGCAGCCCGGACAGGGGAGGAGATACGCAGTATTTT
TRBJ2-4	once	15	TRBV24-1	-	CATSDPKAAKNIQYF	TGTGCCACCAGTGACCCGAAAGCAGCCAAAAACATTCAGTACTTC
TRBJ2-7	few	14	TRBV20-1	-	CSASRGYRDEEQYF	TGCAGTGCTAGTAGGGGTTACAGGGATGAAGAGCAGTACTTC
TRBJ1-2	-	13	TRBV6-5	TRBD1	CASSRTGGDGYTF	TGTGCCAGCAGTCGCACAGGGGGCGATGGCTACACCTTC
TRBJ1-2	once	15	TRBV6-5	-	CASSYSGRGGYGYTF	TGTGCCAGCAGTTACTCGGGACGAGGGGGCTATGGCTACACCTTC
TRBJ2-5	-	11	TRBV12-3/TRBV12-4	-	CASSSGETQYF	TGTGCCAGCAGTTCGGGAGAGACCCAGTACTTC
TRBJ1-2	-	13	TRBV2	TRBD1	CASSRDSVYGYTF	TGTGCCAGCAGCCGGGACAGCGTATATGGCTACACCTTC
TRBJ2-1	-	14	TRBV25-1	TRBD1	CASSLGQDYNEQFF	TGTGCCAGCTCCCTGGGACAGGATTACAATGAGCAGTTCTTC
TRBJ1-1	-	17	TRBV5-1	-	CARSPAGGVGSNTEAFF	TGCGCCCGCAGCCCGGCGGGGGGGGTTGGATCGAACACTGAAGCTTTCTTT
TRBJ2-7	-	18	TRBV7-8	TRBD2	CASSFWDATSGRAYEQYF	TGTGCCAGCAGCTTCTGGGACGCTACTAGCGGGAGGGCCTACGAGCAGTACTTC
TRBJ1-2	once	14	TRBV28	-	CASSLVQVSDGYTF	TGTGCCAGCAGTTTAGTGCAGGTCTCAGACGGCTACACCTTC
TRBJ1-2	-	13	TRBV19	TRBD1	CASRRTGNYGYTF	TGTGCCAGTAGGAGGACAGGAAACTATGGCTACACCTTC
TRBJ2-7	-	16	TRBV12-2	-	CASRPGTAGSLVEQYF	TGTGCAAGTCGCCCGGGGACAGCAGGCTCCTTAGTCGAGCAGTACTTC
TRBJ2-5	-	15	TRBV9	-	CASSVGGHGRETQYF	TGTGCCAGCAGCGTTGGAGGGCACGGGCGAGAGACCCAGTACTTC
TRBJ1-1	-	13	TRBV18	-	CASSPGADTEAFF	TGTGCCAGCTCACCAGGGGCAGACACTGAAGCTTTCTTT
TRBJ1-1	-	11	TRBV29-1	-	CSVRTVTEAFF	TGCAGCGTAAGGACAGTCACTGAAGCTTTCTTT
TRBJ1-6	-	13	TRBV9	-	CASSETGYSPLHF	TGTGCCAGCAGCGAAACAGGTTATTCACCCCTCCACTTT
TRBJ1-6	-	12	TRBV6-6	TRBD1	CASRTGDSPLHF	TGTGCCAGCAGGACAGGGGATTCACCCCTCCACTTT
TRBJ2-5	-	14	TRBV6-5	-	CASKDSTGTETQYF	TGTGCCAGCAAAGATTCGACAGGTACAGAGACCCAGTACTTC
TRBJ2-5	-	15	TRBV3-1/TRBV3-2	TRBD1	CASSPSTGAGETQYF	TGTGCCAGCAGCCCCTCTACAGGGGCCGGAGAGACCCAGTACTTC
TRBJ2-5	-	14	TRBV7-2	-	CASSLTRDSETQYF	TGTGCCAGCAGCCTGACCCGGGACTCAGAGACCCAGTACTTC
TRBJ2-5	-	14	TRBV12-5	TRBD2	CASGLGTGGETQYF	TGTGCTAGTGGTTTGGGGACGGGGGGAGAGACCCAGTACTTC
TRBJ2-7	few	14	TRBV6-6	TRBD2	CASRLTSATYEQYF	TGTGCCAGCAGGCTCACTAGCGCCACCTACGAGCAGTACTTC
TRBJ2-7	once	13	TRBV19	-	CASSTDRSYEQYF	TGTGCCAGTAGCACTGACAGATCCTACGAGCAGTACTTC
TRBJ2-5	-	11	TRBV20-1	-	CSAEAGETQYF	TGCAGTGCCGAGGCCGGGGAGACCCAGTACTTC
TRBJ2-1	-	14	TRBV5-1	TRBD1	CASSFGRGPNEQFF	TGCGCCAGCAGCTTTGGCAGGGGGCCCAATGAGCAGTTCTTC
TRBJ1-5	-	15	TRBV6-5	-	CASSSGGSLNQPQHF	TGTGCCAGCAGTTCTGGCGGGAGTCTCAATCAGCCCCAGCATTTT
TRBJ1-4	-	15	TRBV6-5	TRBD1	CASRPGTGPNEKLFF	TGTGCCAGCAGACCCGGGACAGGGCCTAATGAAAAACTGTTTTTT